These T cell receptor beta chains were read from a single sample in a study of neurological immune-mediated disorders. A single record per CDR3 protein comes from TCRdb applying MiXCR to the 5' RACE reads. The sample lists tens of thousands of distinct CDR3 sequences, 2.6% occurring once. Sequenced input: PBMCs. The receptors come from a woman in her 30s with multiple sclerosis. Each CDR3 is given with its conserved first and last residue. The D gene is left open where the match is weak. Not all rows give a size; the values are once, few, many and, for expanded clones, a class.

d_call	v_call	j_call	clone_size	cdr3_aa	cdr3_nt
TRBD1	TRBV28	TRBJ1-2	many	CASSLLDRVGGYTF	TGTGCCAGCAGTTTATTGGACAGGGTTGGTGGCTACACCTTC
TRBD2	TRBV5-6	TRBJ2-3	many	CASSLAGLLAGVKSTDTQYF	TGTGCCAGCAGCTTGGCTGGTCTTCTAGCGGGGGTAAAAAGCACAGATACGCAGTATTTT
.	TRBV7-6	TRBJ2-5	many	CASSGGALKTQYF	TGTGCCAGCAGCGGGGGGGCGTTAAAGACCCAGTACTTC
.	TRBV20-1	TRBJ1-2	.	CSARPDNYGYTF	TGCAGTGCTAGACCAGATAACTATGGCTACACCTTC
TRBD2	TRBV4-2	TRBJ2-7	many	CASSQDPLAGGPSYEQYF	TGTGCCAGCAGCCAAGATCCCCTAGCGGGAGGGCCTAGTTACGAGCAGTACTTC
.	TRBV20-1	TRBJ2-1	many	CSARVGLARLNEQFF	TGCAGTGCTAGAGTAGGGCTAGCGCGGCTCAATGAGCAGTTCTTC
.	TRBV7-2	TRBJ1-2	many	CASSLVASAGGYTF	TGTGCCAGCAGCTTGGTGGCATCTGCAGGGGGCTACACCTTC
TRBD1	TRBV7-9	TRBJ1-5	many	CASSVTGDQPQHF	TGTGCCAGCAGCGTGACAGGGGATCAGCCCCAGCATTTT
.	TRBV20-1	TRBJ1-5	many	CSARSENQPQHF	TGCAGTGCTAGATCGGAAAATCAGCCCCAGCATTTT
TRBD1	TRBV6-1	TRBJ1-5	many	CASSPLGQGGPQHF	TGTGCCAGCAGTCCCCTAGGACAGGGGGGACCCCAGCATTTT
.	TRBV12-3/TRBV12-4	TRBJ1-2	many	CASSPGPRRAYGYTF	TGTGCCAGCAGTCCCGGGCCCCGGCGGGCCTATGGCTACACCTTC
.	TRBV12-3/TRBV12-4	TRBJ1-4	many	CASSFRGFNEKLFF	TGTGCCAGCAGTTTCAGGGGCTTTAATGAAAAACTGTTTTTT
.	TRBV20-1	TRBJ2-3	many	CSASGSADTQYF	TGCAGTGCTAGCGGGAGTGCAGATACGCAGTATTTT
TRBD2	TRBV20-1	TRBJ2-3	many	CSAGLAGGHPSTDTQYF	TGCAGTGCGGGACTAGCGGGAGGACACCCTAGCACAGATACGCAGTATTTT
.	TRBV4-3	TRBJ1-4	many	CASSQDLSGTEKLFF	TGCGCCAGCAGCCAAGATCTCAGCGGGACCGAAAAACTGTTTTTT
.	TRBV24-1	TRBJ2-2	many	CATSGLPGELFF	TGTGCCACCTCAGGCCTCCCCGGGGAGCTGTTTTTT
.	TRBV3-1	TRBJ2-7	many	CASSHRNYEQYF	TGTGCCAGCAGCCACCGAAACTACGAGCAGTACTTC
.	TRBV6-5	TRBJ2-7	many	CASSRGTAIFYEQYF	TGTGCCAGCAGCCGGGGGACTGCTATCTTTTACGAGCAGTACTTC